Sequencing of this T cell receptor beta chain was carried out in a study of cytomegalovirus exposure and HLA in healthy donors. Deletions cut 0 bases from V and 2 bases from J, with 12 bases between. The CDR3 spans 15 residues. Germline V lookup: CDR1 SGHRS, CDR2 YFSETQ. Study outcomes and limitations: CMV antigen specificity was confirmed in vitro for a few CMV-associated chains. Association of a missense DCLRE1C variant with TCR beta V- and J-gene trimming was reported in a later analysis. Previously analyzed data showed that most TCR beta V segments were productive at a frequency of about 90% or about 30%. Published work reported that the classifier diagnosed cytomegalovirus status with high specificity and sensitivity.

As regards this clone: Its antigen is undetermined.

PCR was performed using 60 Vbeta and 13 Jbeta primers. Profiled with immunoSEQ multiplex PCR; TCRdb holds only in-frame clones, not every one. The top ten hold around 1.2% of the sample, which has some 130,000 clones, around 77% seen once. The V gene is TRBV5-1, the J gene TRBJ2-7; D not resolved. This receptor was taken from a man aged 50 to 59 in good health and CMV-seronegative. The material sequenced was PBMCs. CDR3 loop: CASSLDPARTYEQYF. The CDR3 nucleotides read TGCGCCAGCAGCTTGGATCCAGCTAGGACCTACGAGCAGTACTTC.